This T cell receptor (beta chain) comes out of a study of T cell responses to AZD1222 COVID-19 vaccine. Overall study results and limits: Only five or six AZD1222 recipients were seropositive at baseline. White British ancestry dominated among donors, who included more females, and clonal diversity was possibly underestimated. Spike-specific TCR depth and breadth grew after two AZD1222 doses.

Here immunoSEQ multiplex PCR was the method, and the copy in TCRdb shows in-frame clones only, minus some. The repertoire holds about 39,000 clones, with about nine tenths as singletons. The CDR3 has 14 amino acids. CDR1 and CDR2 (germline): SGHKS, YYEKEE (reference sequence). V was trimmed by 0 bases and J by 4 bases, leaving 9 bases between them. As to this clone: Antigen: not known.

Material: peripheral blood, obtained 28 days after the second dose of the MenACWY control vaccine. This TCR derives from an adult who received the MenACWY meningococcal vaccine as a control. The V call is TRBV5-5, the J call TRBJ2-3; TRBD2 is a possible D gene (6 bases). This chain's CDR3 is CASSLALASDTQYF. Here the CDR3 DNA reads TGTGCCAGCAGCTTGGCACTAGCCTCAGATACGCAGTATTTT.